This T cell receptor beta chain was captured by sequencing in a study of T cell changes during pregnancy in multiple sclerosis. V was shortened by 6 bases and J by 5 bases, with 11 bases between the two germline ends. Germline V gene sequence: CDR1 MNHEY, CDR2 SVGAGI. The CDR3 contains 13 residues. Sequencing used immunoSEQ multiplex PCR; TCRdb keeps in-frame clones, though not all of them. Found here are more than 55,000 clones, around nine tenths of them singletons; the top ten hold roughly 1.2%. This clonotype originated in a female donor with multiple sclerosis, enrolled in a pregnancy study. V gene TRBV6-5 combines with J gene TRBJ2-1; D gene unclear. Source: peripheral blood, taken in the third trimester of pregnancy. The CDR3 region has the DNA TGTGCCAGCAGCCGCGAGATAAACAATGAGCAGTTCTTC. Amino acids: CASSREINNEQFF.